This T cell receptor (beta chain) came from a study of T cell repertoires in cytomegalovirus infection. This clonotype appeared a few times. TCRdb fed the reads into MiXCR, producing one record per CDR3 protein. The sample lists some 680,000 distinct CDR3 sequences, approximately 40% occurring once. The CDR3 consists of 15 residues. V gave up 5 bases and J gave up 9 bases; unmatched junction bases: 9. Germline V gene sequence: CDR1 SGHTA, CDR2 FQGNSA. This chain joins TRBV7-2 and TRBJ1-5; the match to TRBD1 covers 11 bases. The sample comprised PBMCs. The source is a human donor in good health (CMV status not recorded). Some clones in this sample may be carry-over from other donors' samples. DNA for the CDR3: TGTGCCAGCAGCCGGGACAGGGGGTCACAAGCGCCCCAGCATTTT. This translates into CASSRDRGSQAPQHF.